Described below is a single T cell receptor (beta chain) sequence and its context. Its antigen is not known. Germline V lookup: CDR1 SGHTA, CDR2 FQGNSA. The CDR3 spans 15 residues. PCR was performed a second time for about 6 to 12 cycles using a sample-barcoded 5' primer and a J-beta primer mix. The study obtained at least 2.5 million CDR3-containing paired-end reads from every sample. TCRdb re-derived calls from the 5' RACE reads in MiXCR, one entry per CDR3 protein. The data show about 580,000 distinct CDR3 sequences, with more than 45% seen just once and approximately 23% held by the top ten. The data stem from a study of blood T cells in healthy people across ages. Study-level points and caveats: Unsorted PBMC input precluded a conclusive naive versus antigen-experienced comparison.

The receptor comes from a man older than 75 in good health. The chain employs TRBV7-2 and TRBJ2-5; 9 bases align to TRBD1. The closer fit of TRBJ2-7 to the DNA end suggests the J call may be wrong. The sample taken for sequencing was blood. The CDR3 loop is CASSLGPQGAYEQYF. DNA of the CDR3: TGTGCCAGCAGCTTAGGCCCACAGGGGGCTTACGAGCAGTACTTC.